Listed below are T cell receptor beta chains from one sample, sequenced in a study of control samples from healthy donors and cancer patients. Using immunoSEQ multiplex PCR, the repertoire was profiled, and TCRdb retains in-frame clones only, with some absent. The table includes about 140,000 clones, 85% to 95% detected once. The specimen was blood. Receptors were obtained from a man in his forties in good health. Each CDR3 is given with its conserved first and last residue. The D gene is left open where the match is weak. Where a row states a size, it is once, few, many or the class of an expanded clone; other rows omit it.

V	length	size	D	J	DNA	CDR3
TRBV7-9	14	-	-	TRBJ2-3	TGTGCCAGCAGCTTAGATGGGGCCACAGATACGCAGTATTTT	CASSLDGATDTQYF
TRBV4-2	16	once	TRBD1	TRBJ2-2	TGTGCCAGCAGCCAAACACAGGGGTCGGTTACCGGGGAGCTGTTTTTT	CASSQTQGSVTGELFF
TRBV4-3	15	-	TRBD1	TRBJ1-4	TGCGCCAGCAGCCTTGAACAGGGGGTGGGCGAAAAACTGTTTTTT	CASSLEQGVGEKLFF
TRBV18	16	-	-	TRBJ1-5	TGTGCCAGCTCACCCCGGACAGTTGGAAGCAATCAGCCCCAGCATTTT	CASSPRTVGSNQPQHF
TRBV28	14	-	-	TRBJ1-1	TGTGCCAGCAGTTACAGGTGGCGGAACACTGAAGCTTTCTTT	CASSYRWRNTEAFF
TRBV28	15	-	-	TRBJ1-6	TGTGCCAGCAGTCTCAGGGGTACCTATAATTCACCCCTCCACTTT	CASSLRGTYNSPLHF
TRBV9	18	-	-	TRBJ2-4	TGTGCCAGCACCCCCTTCGTTGACAGGACCTTAGCCAAAAACATTCAGTACTTC	CASTPFVDRTLAKNIQYF
TRBV28	13	-	-	TRBJ1-1	TGTGCCAGCAGCGGGACACCGAACACTGAAGCTTTCTTT	CASSGTPNTEAFF
TRBV30	16	-	TRBD2	TRBJ2-2	TGTGCCTGGAGTTCAGCGACTAGCGGGGGACCCGGGGAGCTGTTTTTT	CAWSSATSGGPGELFF
TRBV5-6	14	-	TRBD1	TRBJ1-6	TGTGCCAGCAGCTTGGGACAGGGAGGTTCACCCCTCCACTTT	CASSLGQGGSPLHF
TRBV24-1	19	-	TRBD2	TRBJ2-5	TGTGCCACCAGTGATCTCGCCGGGACTAGCGGGAGGGTAGGGGAGACCCAGTACTTC	CATSDLAGTSGRVGETQYF
TRBV6-5	16	-	TRBD2	TRBJ2-1	TGTGCCAGCAGTTACCGCAGGGAGGGCTCCTACAATGAGCAGTTCTTC	CASSYRREGSYNEQFF
TRBV5-1	15	-	TRBD1	TRBJ2-2	TGCGCCAGCAGCTCGGACAGGGTGAACACCGGGGAGCTGTTTTTT	CASSSDRVNTGELFF
TRBV11-3	15	-	TRBD1	TRBJ1-3	TGTGCCAGCAGCCAGGGACAGGGTTCTGGAAACACCATATATTTT	CASSQGQGSGNTIYF
TRBV4-3	13	-	-	TRBJ2-7	TGCGCCAGCAGCCGGACAGCAGCCTACGAGCAGTACTTC	CASSRTAAYEQYF
TRBV7-3	13	-	-	TRBJ2-7	TGTGCCAGCAGCTTAAATCCAGGCTACGAGCAGTACTTC	CASSLNPGYEQYF
TRBV2	13	-	-	TRBJ2-1	TGTGCCAGCACTATACTAGCTCTCAATGAGCAGTTCTTC	CASTILALNEQFF
TRBV4-1	15	once	-	TRBJ1-1	TGCGCCAGCAGCCAAGACAGGGTCGAGAACACTGAAGCTTTCTTT	CASSQDRVENTEAFF
TRBV21-1	18	once	-	TRBJ2-1	TGTGCCAGCAGCAATGGGAACAGGAGGGTTAGGTCCTACAATGAGCAGTTCTTC	CASSNGNRRVRSYNEQFF
TRBV14	16	-	-	TRBJ2-7	TGTGCCAGCAGCCAAGATCAGGGGATTGCCTCCTACGAGCAGTACTTC	CASSQDQGIASYEQYF
TRBV6-5	15	-	-	TRBJ1-1	TGTGCCAGCAGTTACTCGAATTCCTTAAACACTGAAGCTTTCTTT	CASSYSNSLNTEAFF
TRBV7-9	12	-	-	TRBJ2-1	TGTGCCAGCAGCTTAACGAGCAATGAGCAGTTCTTC	CASSLTSNEQFF
TRBV2	15	once	-	TRBJ2-7	TGTGCCAGCAGCCCATCTCGCTTGGTAGGGCACGAGCAGTACTTC	CASSPSRLVGHEQYF
TRBV6-8	14	-	-	TRBJ2-7	TGTGCCAGCAGTTACTCGGACGGTTTCTACGAGCAGTACTTC	CASSYSDGFYEQYF
TRBV6-1	15	-	-	TRBJ1-1	TGTGCCAGCAGTGACAGGACAGTCGAGAACACTGAAGCTTTCTTT	CASSDRTVENTEAFF
TRBV6-4	16	-	-	TRBJ2-1	TGTGCCAGCAGCTCCGGGTCGAGCTTATCCTACAATGAGCAGTTCTTC	CASSSGSSLSYNEQFF
TRBV11-2	15	once	TRBD2	TRBJ2-1	TGTGCCAGCAGCCCAATAAGCGGGAGGGGCGATGAGCAGTTCTTC	CASSPISGRGDEQFF